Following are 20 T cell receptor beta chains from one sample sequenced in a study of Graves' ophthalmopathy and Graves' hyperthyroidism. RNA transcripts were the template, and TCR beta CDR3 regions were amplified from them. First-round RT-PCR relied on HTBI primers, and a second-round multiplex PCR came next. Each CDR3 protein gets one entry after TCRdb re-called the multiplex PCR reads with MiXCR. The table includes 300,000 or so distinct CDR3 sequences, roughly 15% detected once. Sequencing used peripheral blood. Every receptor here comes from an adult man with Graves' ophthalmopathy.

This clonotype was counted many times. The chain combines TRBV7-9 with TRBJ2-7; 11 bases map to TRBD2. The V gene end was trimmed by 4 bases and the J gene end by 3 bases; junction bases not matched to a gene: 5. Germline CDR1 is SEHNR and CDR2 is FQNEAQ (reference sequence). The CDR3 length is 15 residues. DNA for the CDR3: TGTGCCAGCAGCTACGGCGGGACTAGCGGCTACGAGCAGTACTTC. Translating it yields CASSYGGTSGYEQYF. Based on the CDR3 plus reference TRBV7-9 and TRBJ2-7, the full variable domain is DTGVSQNPRHKITKRGQNVTFRCDPISEHNRLYWYRQTLGQGPEFLTYFQNEAQLEKSRLLSDRFSAERPKGSFSTLEIQRTEQGDSAMYLCASSYGGTSGYEQYFGPGTRLTVT.

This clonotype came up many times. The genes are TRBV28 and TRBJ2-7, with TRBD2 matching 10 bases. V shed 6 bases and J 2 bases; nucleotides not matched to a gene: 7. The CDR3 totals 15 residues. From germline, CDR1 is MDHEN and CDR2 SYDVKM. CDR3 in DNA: TGTGCCAGCAGCCTCCCAAGCGGGGGGGCCTACGAGCAGTACTTC. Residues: CASSLPSGGAYEQYF.

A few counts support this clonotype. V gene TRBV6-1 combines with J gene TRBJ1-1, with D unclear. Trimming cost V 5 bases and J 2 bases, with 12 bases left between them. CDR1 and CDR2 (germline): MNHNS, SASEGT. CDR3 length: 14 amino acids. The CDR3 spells CASSLRPANTEAFF. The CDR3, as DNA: TGTGCCAGCAGTCTCCGACCGGCCAACACTGAAGCTTTCTTT.

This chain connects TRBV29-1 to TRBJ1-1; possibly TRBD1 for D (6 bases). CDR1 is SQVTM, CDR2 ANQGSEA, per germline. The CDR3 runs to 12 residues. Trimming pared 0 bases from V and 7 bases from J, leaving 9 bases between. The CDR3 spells CSVEDPTGEAFF. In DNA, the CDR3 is TGCAGCGTTGAAGACCCGACAGGTGAAGCTTTCTTT. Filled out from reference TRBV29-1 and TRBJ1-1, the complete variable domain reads SAVISQKPSRDICQRGTSLTIQCQVDSQVTMMFWYRQQPGQSLTLIATANQGSEATYESGFVIDKFPISRPNLTFSTLTVSNMSPEDSSIYLCSVEDPTGEAFFGQGTRLTVV.

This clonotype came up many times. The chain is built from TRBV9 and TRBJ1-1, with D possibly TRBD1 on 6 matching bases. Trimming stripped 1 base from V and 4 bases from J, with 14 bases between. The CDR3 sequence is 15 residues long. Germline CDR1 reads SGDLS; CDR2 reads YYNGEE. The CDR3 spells CASSVKQGPFTEAFF. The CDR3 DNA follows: TGTGCCAGCAGCGTAAAACAGGGTCCGTTCACTGAAGCTTTCTTT. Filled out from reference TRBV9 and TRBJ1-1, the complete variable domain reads DSGVTQTPKHLITATGQRVTLRCSPRSGDLSVYWYQQSLDQGLQFLIQYYNGEERAKGNILERFSAQQFPDLHSELNLSSLELGDSALYFCASSVKQGPFTEAFFGQGTRLTVV.

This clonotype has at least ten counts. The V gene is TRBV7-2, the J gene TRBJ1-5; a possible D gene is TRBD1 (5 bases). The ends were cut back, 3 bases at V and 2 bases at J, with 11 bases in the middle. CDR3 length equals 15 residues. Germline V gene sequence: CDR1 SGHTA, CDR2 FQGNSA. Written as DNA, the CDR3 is TGTGCCAGCAGCTTGGGACCGGGCGGCAATCAGCCCCAGCATTTT. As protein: CASSLGPGGNQPQHF.

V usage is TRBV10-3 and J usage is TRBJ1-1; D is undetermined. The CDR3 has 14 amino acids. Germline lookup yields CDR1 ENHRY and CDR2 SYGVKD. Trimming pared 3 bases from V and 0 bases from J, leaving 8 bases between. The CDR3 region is CAISDDRLNTEAFF. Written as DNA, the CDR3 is TGTGCCATCAGTGATGACCGCTTGAACACTGAAGCTTTCTTT.

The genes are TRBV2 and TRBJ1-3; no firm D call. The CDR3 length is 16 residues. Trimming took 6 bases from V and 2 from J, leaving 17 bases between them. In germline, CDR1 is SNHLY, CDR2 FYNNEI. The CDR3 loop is CASRGRLWAPGNTIYF. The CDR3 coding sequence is TGTGCCAGCAGGGGCCGACTCTGGGCCCCTGGAAACACCATATATTTT.

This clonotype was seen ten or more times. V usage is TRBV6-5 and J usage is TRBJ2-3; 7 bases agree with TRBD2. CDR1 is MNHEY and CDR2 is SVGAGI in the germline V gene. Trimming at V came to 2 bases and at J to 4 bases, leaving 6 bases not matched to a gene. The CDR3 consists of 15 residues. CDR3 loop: CASSYQSGVADTQYF. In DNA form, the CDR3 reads TGTGCCAGCAGTTACCAGAGCGGGGTCGCAGATACGCAGTATTTT.

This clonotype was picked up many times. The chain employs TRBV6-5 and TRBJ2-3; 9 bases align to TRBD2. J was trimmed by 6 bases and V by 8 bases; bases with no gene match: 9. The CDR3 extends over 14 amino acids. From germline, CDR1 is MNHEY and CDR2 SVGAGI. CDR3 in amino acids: CASALAGFGDTQYF. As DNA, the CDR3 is TGTGCCAGCGCCCTAGCGGGGTTCGGCGATACGCAGTATTTT.

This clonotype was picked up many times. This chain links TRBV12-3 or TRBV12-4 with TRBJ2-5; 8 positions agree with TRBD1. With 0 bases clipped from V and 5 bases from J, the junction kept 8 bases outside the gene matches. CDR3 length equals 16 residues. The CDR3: CASSLAYQGAVETQYF. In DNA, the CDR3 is TGTGCCAGCAGTTTAGCTTATCAGGGGGCAGTGGAGACCCAGTACTTC.

CDR3 residues: CASRLTGQGYEQYF. As DNA, the CDR3 is TGTGCCAGCAGACTAACGGGACAGGGCTACGAGCAGTACTTC. The genes are TRBV11-2 and TRBJ2-7; 9 positions match TRBD1. CDR3 length: 14 amino acids. The germline V gene has CDR1 SGHAT and CDR2 FQNNGV. V was pared by 6 bases and J by 3 bases, with 6 bases of the junction left unmatched.

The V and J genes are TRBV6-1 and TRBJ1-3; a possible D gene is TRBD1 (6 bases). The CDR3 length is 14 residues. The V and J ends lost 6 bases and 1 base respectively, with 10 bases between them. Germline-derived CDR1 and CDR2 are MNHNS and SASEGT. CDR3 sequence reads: CASSPGTSGNTIYF. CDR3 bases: TGTGCCAGCAGCCCCGGGACATCTGGAAACACCATATATTTT.

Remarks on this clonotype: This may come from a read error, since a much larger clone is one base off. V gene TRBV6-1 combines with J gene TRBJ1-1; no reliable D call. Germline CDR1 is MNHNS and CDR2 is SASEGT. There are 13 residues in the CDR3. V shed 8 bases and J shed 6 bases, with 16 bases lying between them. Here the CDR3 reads CASHKAAVPEAFF. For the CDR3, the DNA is TGTGCCAGCCATAAAGCGGCGGTTCCTGAAGCTTTCTTT.

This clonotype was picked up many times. CDR3 protein: CASSQALQATYEQYF. Here the CDR3 DNA reads TGCGCCAGCAGCCAAGCATTACAGGCTACCTACGAGCAGTACTTC. The V and J genes are TRBV4-3 and TRBJ2-7; maybe TRBD1 (5 bases). Germline V gene data show CDR1 as LGHNA and CDR2 as YSLEER. With 1 base removed from V and 2 bases from J, the gap between germline ends came to 12 bases. The CDR3 length is 15 residues.

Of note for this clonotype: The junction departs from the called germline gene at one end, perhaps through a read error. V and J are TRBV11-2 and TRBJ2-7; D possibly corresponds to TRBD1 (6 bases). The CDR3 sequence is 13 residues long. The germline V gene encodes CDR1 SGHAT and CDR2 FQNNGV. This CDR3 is CASSLGQLYEQSF. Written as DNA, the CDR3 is TGTGCCAGCAGCCTCGGACAGCTCTACGAGCAGTCCTTC.

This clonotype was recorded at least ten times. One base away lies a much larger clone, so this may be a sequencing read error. The CDR3 coding sequence is TGTGTCAGCAGTTACTCTGGGGACTCTGGAAACACCATATATTTT. It specifies CVSSYSGDSGNTIYF. J is TRBJ1-3 and V is TRBV6-5; D unclear. The V gene's germline CDR1 is MNHEY and CDR2 SVGAGI. The CDR3 spans 15 residues.

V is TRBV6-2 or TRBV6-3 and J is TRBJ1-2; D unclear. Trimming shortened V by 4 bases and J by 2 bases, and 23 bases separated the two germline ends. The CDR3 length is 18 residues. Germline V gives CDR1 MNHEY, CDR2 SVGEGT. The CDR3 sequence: CASSSTRSSISRNYGYTF. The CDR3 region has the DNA TGTGCCAGCAGTTCCACGCGCAGCAGCATTTCCCGGAACTATGGCTACACCTTC.

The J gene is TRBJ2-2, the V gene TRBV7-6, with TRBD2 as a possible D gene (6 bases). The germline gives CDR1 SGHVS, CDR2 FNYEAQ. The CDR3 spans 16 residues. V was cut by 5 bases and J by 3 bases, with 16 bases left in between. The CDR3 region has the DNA TGTGCCAGCAGCCTACGCCCCCGGGGGTACACCGGGGAGCTGTTTTTT. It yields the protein CASSLRPRGYTGELFF.

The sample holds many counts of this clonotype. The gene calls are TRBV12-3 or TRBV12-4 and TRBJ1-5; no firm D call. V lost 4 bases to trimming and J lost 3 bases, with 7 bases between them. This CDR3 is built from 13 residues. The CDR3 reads CASSSRYNQPQHF. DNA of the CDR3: TGTGCCAGCAGTTCCCGCTACAATCAGCCCCAGCATTTT.